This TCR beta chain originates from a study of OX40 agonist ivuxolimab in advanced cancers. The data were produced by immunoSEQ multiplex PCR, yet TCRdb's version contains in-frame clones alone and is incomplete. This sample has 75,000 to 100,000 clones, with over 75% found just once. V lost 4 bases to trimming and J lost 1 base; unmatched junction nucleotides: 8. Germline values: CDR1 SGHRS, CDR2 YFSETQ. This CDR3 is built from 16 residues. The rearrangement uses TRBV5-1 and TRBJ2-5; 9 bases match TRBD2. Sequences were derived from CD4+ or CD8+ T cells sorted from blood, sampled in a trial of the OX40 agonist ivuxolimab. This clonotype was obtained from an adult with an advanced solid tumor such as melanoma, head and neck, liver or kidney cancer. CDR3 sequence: CASSTTLAGVQETQYF. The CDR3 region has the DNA TGCGCCAGCAGCACGACGTTAGCGGGGGTCCAAGAGACCCAGTACTTC. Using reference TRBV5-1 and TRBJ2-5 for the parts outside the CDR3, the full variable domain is KAGVTQTPRYLIKTRGQQVTLSCSPISGHRSVSWYQQTPGQGLQFLFEYFSETQRNKGNFPGRFSGRQFSNSRSEMNVSTLELGDSALYLCASSTTLAGVQETQYFGPGTRLLVL.